A selection of T cell receptor beta chains follows, all from one sample in a study of blood T cell repertoires in COVID-19. Method: immunoSEQ multiplex PCR; TCRdb's copy keeps in-frame clones and lacks some. The sample yields a few hundred thousand clones, 70% to 90% seen once. Sequenced input: PBMCs or T cells enriched from blood (not recorded which). The receptors stem from a woman between 50 and 59 years old who had recovered from COVID-19. Each CDR3 is given with its conserved first and last residue.

>TRBJ2-1|TRBV14
CASSQEGLAALNEQFF
>TRBJ2-7|TRBV2
CASSEASAATGYEQYF
>TRBJ2-1|TRBV19
CASNPGGGRSSYNEQFF
>TRBJ2-1|TRBV6-1
CASSETYRVSYNEQFF
>TRBJ2-7|TRBV27
CASGRQALTGAYEQYF
>TRBJ1-1|TRBV19
CASTQRTGFNTEAFF
>TRBJ2-3|TRBV7-2
CASSPGTGLGADTQYF
>TRBJ1-6|TRBV6-5
CASSLTGDSPLHF
>TRBJ2-1|TRBV28
CASSRSNEQFF
>TRBJ1-3|TRBV7-9
CASSELGGSGNTIYF
>TRBJ2-3|TRBV12-3/TRBV12-4
CASSLQGTQYF
>TRBJ1-5|TRBV2
CASSRQGLAQPQHF
>TRBJ1-6|TRBV28
CASSLRVGALHF
>TRBJ1-2|TRBV7-9
CASSSTGFGYTF
>TRBJ1-3|TRBV15
CATSRSTGAGNTIYF
>TRBJ1-1|TRBV7-9
CANDRYTEAFF
>TRBJ2-2|TRBV4-2
CASSLDRVGTGELFF
>TRBJ1-1|TRBV28
CASILGMNTEAFF
>TRBJ1-1|TRBV10-3
CAISLNDRGYTEAFF
>TRBJ1-1|TRBV30
CAWSVGLYGTEAFF
>TRBJ1-2|TRBV5-1
CASSKTTGAYGYTF
>TRBJ1-6|TRBV28
CASSLSGTRSFNSPLHF
>TRBJ1-2|TRBV5-1
CASSLDPGLPPDTF
>TRBJ1-6|TRBV7-8
CASSLAAGRNSPLHF
>TRBJ2-2|TRBV5-1
CASSLSSGRSGTGELFF
>TRBJ2-5|TRBV20-1
CSATGGETQYF
>TRBJ1-2|TRBV7-8
CASSLANGYGYTF
>TRBJ1-5|TRBV19
CASSQSRGGFGNQPQHF
>TRBJ1-5|TRBV10-3
CAISESTARRAGNQPQHF
>TRBJ1-4|TRBV28
CATRLILEGGAGEKLFF
>TRBJ1-4|TRBV6-6
CASRGGVEKLFF
>TRBJ2-1|TRBV4-1
CASSHTGQYNEQFF
>TRBJ1-2|TRBV5-1
CASSEQGASGYTF
>TRBJ2-7|TRBV29-1
CSVAKLRDRDYEQYF
>TRBJ2-5|TRBV3-1/TRBV3-2
CASSPWPSGKETQYF
>TRBJ2-3|TRBV28
CASNPGTGVGDTQYF
>TRBJ1-1|TRBV7-9
CASSLAQGTTEAFF
>TRBJ2-1|TRBV14
CASSQSSLWTSGHQFF
>TRBJ2-3|TRBV27
CASSPRQVTSTDTQYF
>TRBJ1-1|TRBV5-4
CASSIPPRGIAFF
>TRBJ2-1|TRBV28
CASSLRRVRNNEQFF
>TRBJ1-1|TRBV4-1
CASSQEGGQTNTEAFF
>TRBJ2-7|TRBV28
CASSYVRGGYEQYF
>TRBJ2-7|TRBV4-1
CASSQLRDRAYEQYF
>TRBJ2-7|TRBV3-1/TRBV3-2
CASSHLAGGLYEQYF
>TRBJ2-7|TRBV27
CASSLYRTGIYEQYF
>TRBJ2-2|TRBV11-2
CASSPLTGELFF
>TRBJ2-3|TRBV28
CASSLKVGGQSTDTQYF
>TRBJ2-3|TRBV9
CASSVDGRKDTQYF
>TRBJ1-1|TRBV10-3
CAIRGHSNPNTEAFF
>TRBJ2-3|TRBV28
CASSFFRNTDTQYF
>TRBJ1-2|TRBV28
CASTTGGSGYTF
>TRBJ2-1|TRBV7-2
CASSLGMGGTFNEQFF
>TRBJ2-1|TRBV7-2
CASSAYGREGRYEQFF